The clone carrying this T cell receptor beta chain was seen a few times. Its target is not known. CDR3 length: 17 amino acids. V lost 0 bases, J lost 0 bases, and 13 bases lay in between. Per germline, CDR1 SGDLS and CDR2 YYNGEE. One entry per CDR3 protein results from TCRdb running MiXCR on the 5' RACE reads. The sample lists 400,000 to 450,000 distinct CDR3 sequences, 18% occurring once. The data belong to a study of T cells after yellow fever vaccination. General study findings and limits: Most primary-vaccination clones reappeared after the booster (approximately 95% CD4, 88% CD8).

This material consisted of PBMCs, taken before the yellow fever booster vaccination. This TCR came from a man aged 18-30 years who received the YFV17D yellow fever vaccine. This sequence joins TRBV9 and TRBJ2-1, with TRBD2 as a possible D gene (5 bases). Here the CDR3 reads CASSVVGIPSSYNEQFF. DNA of the CDR3: TGTGCCAGCAGCGTAGTCGGGATCCCCAGCTCCTACAATGAGCAGTTCTTC.